The clone carrying this T cell receptor beta chain was recorded only once. Germline V gene sequence: CDR1 SGHNT, CDR2 YYREEE (reference sequence). This CDR3 has 15 residues. The germline V and J ends were trimmed by 0 bases and 2 bases, with 9 bases remaining between them. The data belong to a study of identical twins. Each CDR3 protein gets one entry after TCRdb re-called the 5' RACE reads with MiXCR. The sample yields about 240,000 distinct CDR3 sequences, about 11% seen once. Source material: memory T cells sorted from blood. This rearrangement joins TRBV5-4 to TRBJ2-1; D remains unclear. This clonotype was obtained from a man in his forties or fifties in good health. CDR3 in amino acids: CASSLDYIAYNEQFF. DNA of the CDR3: TGTGCCAGCAGCTTGGACTATATCGCCTACAATGAGCAGTTCTTC. Full variable domain (outside the CDR3, taken from reference TRBV5-4 and TRBJ2-1): ETGVTQSPTHLIKTRGQQVTLRCSSQSGHNTVSWYQQALGQGPQFIFQYYREEENGRGNFPPRFSGLQFPNYSSELNVNALELDDSALYLCASSLDYIAYNEQFFGPGTRLTVL.